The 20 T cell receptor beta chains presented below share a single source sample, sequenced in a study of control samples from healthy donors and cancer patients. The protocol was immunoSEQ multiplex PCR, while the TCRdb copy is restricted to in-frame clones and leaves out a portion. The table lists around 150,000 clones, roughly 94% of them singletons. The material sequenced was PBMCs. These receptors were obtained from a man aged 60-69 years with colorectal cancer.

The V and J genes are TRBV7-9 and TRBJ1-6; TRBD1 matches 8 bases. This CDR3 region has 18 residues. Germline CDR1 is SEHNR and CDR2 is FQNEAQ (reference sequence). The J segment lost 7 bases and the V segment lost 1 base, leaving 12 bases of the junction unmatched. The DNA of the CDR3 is TGTGCCAGCAGCTTAGGTAGGGTCGGACAGGGACGAAATTCACCCCTCCACTTT. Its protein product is CASSLGRVGQGRNSPLHF. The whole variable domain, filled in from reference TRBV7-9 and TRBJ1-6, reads DTGVSQNPRHKITKRGQNVTFRCDPISEHNRLYWYRQTLGQGPEFLTYFQNEAQLEKSRLLSDRFSAERPKGSFSTLEIQRTEQGDSAMYLCASSLGRVGQGRNSPLHFGNGTRLTVT.

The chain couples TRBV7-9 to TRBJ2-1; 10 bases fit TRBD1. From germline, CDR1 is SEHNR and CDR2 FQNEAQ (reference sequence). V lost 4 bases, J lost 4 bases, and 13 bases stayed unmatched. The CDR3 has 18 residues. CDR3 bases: TGTGCCAGCAGCTCCCGGGACAGGGGAGTTACGGGGTACAATGAGCAGTTCTTC. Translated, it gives CASSSRDRGVTGYNEQFF. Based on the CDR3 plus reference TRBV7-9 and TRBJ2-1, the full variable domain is DTGVSQNPRHKITKRGQNVTFRCDPISEHNRLYWYRQTLGQGPEFLTYFQNEAQLEKSRLLSDRFSAERPKGSFSTLEIQRTEQGDSAMYLCASSSRDRGVTGYNEQFFGPGTRLTVL.

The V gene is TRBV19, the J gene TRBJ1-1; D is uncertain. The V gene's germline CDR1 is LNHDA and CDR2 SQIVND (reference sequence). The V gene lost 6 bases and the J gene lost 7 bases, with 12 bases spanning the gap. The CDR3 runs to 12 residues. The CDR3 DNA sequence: TGTGCCAGTAGCACGACTTTTAATGAAGCTTTCTTT. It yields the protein CASSTTFNEAFF.

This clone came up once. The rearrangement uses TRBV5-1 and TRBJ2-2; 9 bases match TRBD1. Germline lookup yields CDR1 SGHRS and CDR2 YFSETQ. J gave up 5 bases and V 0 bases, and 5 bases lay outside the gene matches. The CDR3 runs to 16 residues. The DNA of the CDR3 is TGCGCCAGCAGCTTGGTTGAGGGGACAGGGACCGGGGAGCTGTTTTTT. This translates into CASSLVEGTGTGELFF. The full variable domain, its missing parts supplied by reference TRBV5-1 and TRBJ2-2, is KAGVTQTPRYLIKTRGQQVTLSCSPISGHRSVSWYQQTPGQGLQFLFEYFSETQRNKGNFPGRFSGRQFSNSRSEMNVSTLELGDSALYLCASSLVEGTGTGELFFGEGSRLTVL.

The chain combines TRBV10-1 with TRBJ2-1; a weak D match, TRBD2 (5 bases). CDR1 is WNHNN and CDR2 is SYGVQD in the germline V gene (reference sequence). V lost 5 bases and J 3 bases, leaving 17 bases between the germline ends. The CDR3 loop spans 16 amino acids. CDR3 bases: TGCGCCAGCAGTTCTTCACTGGACTTTCTCTACAATGAGCAGTTCTTC. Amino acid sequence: CASSSSLDFLYNEQFF.

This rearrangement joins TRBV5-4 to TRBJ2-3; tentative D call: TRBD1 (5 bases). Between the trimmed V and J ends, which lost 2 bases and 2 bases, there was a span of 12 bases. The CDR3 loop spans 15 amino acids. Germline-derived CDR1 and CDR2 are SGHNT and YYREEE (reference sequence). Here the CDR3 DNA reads TGTGCCAGCAGCTTTCCAGGGCCCCTCACAGATACGCAGTATTTT. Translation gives CASSFPGPLTDTQYF.

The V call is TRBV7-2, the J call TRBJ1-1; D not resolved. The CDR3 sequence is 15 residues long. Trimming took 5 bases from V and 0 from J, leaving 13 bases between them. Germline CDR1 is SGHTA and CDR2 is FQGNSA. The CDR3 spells CASSPYIGVNTEAFF. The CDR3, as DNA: TGTGCCAGCAGCCCTTACATCGGTGTGAACACTGAAGCTTTCTTT.

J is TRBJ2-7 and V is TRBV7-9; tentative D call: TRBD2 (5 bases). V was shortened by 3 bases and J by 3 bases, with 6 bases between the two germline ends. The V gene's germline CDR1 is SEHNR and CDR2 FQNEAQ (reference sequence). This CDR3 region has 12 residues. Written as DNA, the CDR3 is TGTGCCAGCAGCTTCGGGGTCTACGAGCAGTACTTC. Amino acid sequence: CASSFGVYEQYF.

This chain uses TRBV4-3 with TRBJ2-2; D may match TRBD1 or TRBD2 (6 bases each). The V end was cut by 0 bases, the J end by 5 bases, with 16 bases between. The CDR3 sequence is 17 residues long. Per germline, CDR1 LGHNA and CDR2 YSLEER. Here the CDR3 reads CASSQDTKGGQTGELFF. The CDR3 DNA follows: TGCGCCAGCAGCCAAGATACGAAGGGGGGCCAAACCGGGGAGCTGTTTTTT.

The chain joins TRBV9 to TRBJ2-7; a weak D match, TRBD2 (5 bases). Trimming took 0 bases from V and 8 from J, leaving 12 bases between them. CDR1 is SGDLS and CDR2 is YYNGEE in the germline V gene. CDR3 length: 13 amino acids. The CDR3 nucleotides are TGTGCCAGCAGCGTAGGGACTCAGGATAAGCAGTACTTC. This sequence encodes CASSVGTQDKQYF. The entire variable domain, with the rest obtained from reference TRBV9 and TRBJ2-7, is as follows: DSGVTQTPKHLITATGQRVTLRCSPRSGDLSVYWYQQSLDQGLQFLIQYYNGEERAKGNILERFSAQQFPDLHSELNLSSLELGDSALYFCASSVGTQDKQYFGPGTRLTVT.

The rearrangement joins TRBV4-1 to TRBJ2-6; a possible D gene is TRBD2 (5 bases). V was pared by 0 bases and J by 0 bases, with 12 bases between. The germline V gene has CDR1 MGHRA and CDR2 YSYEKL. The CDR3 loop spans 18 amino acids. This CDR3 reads CASSQDLQDFSGANVLTF. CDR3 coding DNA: TGCGCCAGCAGCCAAGATTTGCAGGACTTCTCTGGGGCCAACGTCCTGACTTTC.

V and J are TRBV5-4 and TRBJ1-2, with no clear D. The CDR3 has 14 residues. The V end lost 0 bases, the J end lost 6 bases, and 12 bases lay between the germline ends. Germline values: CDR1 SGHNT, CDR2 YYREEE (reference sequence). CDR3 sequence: CASSLGSPVNGYTF. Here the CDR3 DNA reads TGTGCCAGCAGCTTGGGGTCCCCAGTGAATGGCTACACCTTC.

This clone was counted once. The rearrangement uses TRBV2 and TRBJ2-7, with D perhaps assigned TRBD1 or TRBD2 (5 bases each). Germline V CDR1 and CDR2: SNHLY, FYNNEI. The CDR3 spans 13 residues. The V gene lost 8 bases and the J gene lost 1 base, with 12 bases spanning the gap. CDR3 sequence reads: CASETGQSYEQYF. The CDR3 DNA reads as TGTGCCAGCGAAACGGGGCAGTCCTACGAGCAGTACTTC. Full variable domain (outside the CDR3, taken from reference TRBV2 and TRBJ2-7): EPEVTQTPSHQVTQMGQEVILRCVPISNHLYFYWYRQILGQKVEFLVSFYNNEISEKSEIFDDQFSVERPDGSNFTLKIRSTKLEDSAMYFCASETGQSYEQYFGPGTRLTVT.

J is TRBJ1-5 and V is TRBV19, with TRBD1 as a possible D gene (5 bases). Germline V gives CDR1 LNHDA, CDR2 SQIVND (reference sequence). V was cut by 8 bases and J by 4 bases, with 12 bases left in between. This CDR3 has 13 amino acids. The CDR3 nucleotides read TGTGCCAGTGCAGACCGGGGGAATCAGCCCCAGCATTTT. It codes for CASADRGNQPQHF.

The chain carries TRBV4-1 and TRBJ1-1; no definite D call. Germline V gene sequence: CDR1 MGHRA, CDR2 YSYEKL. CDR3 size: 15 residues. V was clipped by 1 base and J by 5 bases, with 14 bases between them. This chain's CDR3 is CASSQGPAGRTEAFF. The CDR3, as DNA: TGCGCCAGCAGCCAAGGCCCCGCGGGGAGAACTGAAGCTTTCTTT.

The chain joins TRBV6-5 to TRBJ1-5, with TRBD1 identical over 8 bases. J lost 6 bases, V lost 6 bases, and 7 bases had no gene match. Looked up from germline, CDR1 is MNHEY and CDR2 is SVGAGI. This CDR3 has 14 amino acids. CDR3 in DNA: TGTGCCAGCAGCCTCGGACAGGGCGGTCAGCCCCAGCATTTT. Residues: CASSLGQGGQPQHF.

The CDR3 sequence is CAGPQRTNYGYTF. As DNA, the CDR3 is TGTGCCGGTCCTCAGAGGACGAACTATGGCTACACCTTC. The chain has TRBV30 and TRBJ1-2; D is unclear. CDR1 is GTSNPN, CDR2 SVGIG, per germline (reference sequence). V was cut by 8 bases and J by 2 bases, with 15 bases left in between. CDR3 length: 13 residues. Based on the CDR3 plus reference TRBV30 and TRBJ1-2, the full variable domain is SQTIHQWPATLVQPVGSPLSLECTVEGTSNPNLYWYRQAAGRGLQLLFYSVGIGQISSEVPQNLSASRPQDRQFILSSKKLLLSDSGFYLCAGPQRTNYGYTFGSGTRLTVV.

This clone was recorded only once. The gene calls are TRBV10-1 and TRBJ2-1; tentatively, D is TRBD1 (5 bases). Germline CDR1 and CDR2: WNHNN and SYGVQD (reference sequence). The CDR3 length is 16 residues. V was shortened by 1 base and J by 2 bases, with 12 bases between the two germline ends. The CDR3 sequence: CASSELDADTYNEQFF. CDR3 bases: TGCGCCAGCAGTGAGTTAGACGCGGACACCTACAATGAGCAGTTCTTC.

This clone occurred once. CDR3 sequence: CASSERGPNQPQHF. For the CDR3, the DNA is TGTGCCAGCAGTGAAAGAGGGCCCAATCAGCCCCAGCATTTT. V gene TRBV6-1 combines with J gene TRBJ1-5; D unresolved. This CDR3 region has 14 residues. The ends were cut back, 2 bases at V and 3 bases at J, with 8 bases in the middle. CDR1 is MNHNS, CDR2 SASEGT, per germline.

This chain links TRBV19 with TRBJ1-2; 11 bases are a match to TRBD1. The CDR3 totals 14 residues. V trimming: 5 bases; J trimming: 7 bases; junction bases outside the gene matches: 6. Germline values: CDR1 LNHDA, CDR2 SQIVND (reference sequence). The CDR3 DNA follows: TGTGCCAGTAGTTCAGGACAGGGGGCGATTGGCTACACCTTC. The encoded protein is CASSSGQGAIGYTF.